The clone carrying this T cell receptor (beta chain) was counted at least ten times. The CDR3 consists of 15 residues. V was cut by 4 bases and J by 1 base, with 14 bases left in between. Germline lookup yields CDR1 SGHRS and CDR2 YFSETQ. This record comes from a study of identical twins. Only healthy Caucasians were included as donors. TCRdb re-called the 5' RACE reads with MiXCR, one entry per CDR3 protein. The data contain roughly 710,000 distinct CDR3 sequences, approximately 6% of them seen just once; the ten biggest clones take up 1.5% to 2%. The chain combines TRBV5-1 with TRBJ1-1; D not certain. The sample taken for sequencing was naive T cells sorted from blood. The clonotype comes from a young man in good health. In nucleotides, the CDR3 is TGCGCCAGCAGCCCGCTGTCGGGTGGGAACACTGAAGCTTTCTTT. Amino acids: CASSPLSGGNTEAFF.